This TCR beta chain originates from a study of T cell repertoires in cytomegalovirus infection (dated by TCRdb to about 2019). Study-level background: Peptide stimulations targeted recently identified HLA-C-restricted CMV epitopes, whose presentation resists viral immunomodulation, together with well-studied HLA-B-restricted epitopes. Donor HLA type was relevant to the analysis, because carriage of CMV infection together with the matching HLA type was indicated by public TCR beta signatures.

Sequencing took place on an Illumina HiSeq 1500. The public sequencing data were trimmed at Q25 with fastp and processed into clonotypes with MiXCR by TCRdb, which kept only in-frame beta chains. Each CDR3 protein appears once, grouped with its most common genes and DNA. The sample table lists hundreds of thousands of distinct CDR3 sequences, around a third of them with a count of one. The top ten constitute around 11% of the sample. The label giving this sample's treatment or condition can be read as: in vitro stimulation with specific CMV peptide epitopes to enrich CMV-specific T cells. The junction shows trimming of 3 bases on V and 4 bases on J, plus 19 bases between the germline ends. From cysteine to phenylalanine, the CDR3 is 17 amino acids long. The CDR3 DNA has 51 bases and is translated from base 1. The germline V gene (reference sequence) provides CDR1 LNHDA and CDR2 SQIVND. This clonotype was counted a few times. Which antigen it targets is not known. Qualities for individual bases were not recorded, and no much larger clone is one base off.

What the study reported, not specific to this receptor: Carriers of CMV infection plus the relevant HLA type were discriminated by the cumulative frequency of public TCR beta family members in the study cohort and in an independent approximately 400-donor cohort. The ex vivo response was dominated by HLA-C-restricted CMV-specific TCR beta clonotypes, and the single most frequent clonotype in two of eight donors was supplied by these HLA-C-restricted clonotypes.

The source was cultured CD8+ T cells from PBMCs, collected from culture after CMV antigen stimulation. The chain was built from TRBV19 and TRBJ2-1; too little of a D gene remains to name it. The receptor was derived from a human donor in good health (CMV status not recorded). Some clones in this sample may be carry-over from other donors' samples. The CDR3 sequence is CASSIPIGPKRYNEQFF. The DNA sequence follows: TGTGCCAGTAGTATCCCGATTGGGCCCAAGAGGTACAATGAGCAGTTCTTC. The CDR3 plus the reference TRBV19 and TRBJ2-1 genes for the other parts give the full variable domain: DGGITQSPKYLFRKEGQNVTLSCEQNLNHDAMYWYRQDPGQGLRLIYYSQIVNDFQKGDIAEGYSVSREKKESFPLTVTSAQKNPTAFYLCASSIPIGPKRYNEQFFGPGTRLTVL.